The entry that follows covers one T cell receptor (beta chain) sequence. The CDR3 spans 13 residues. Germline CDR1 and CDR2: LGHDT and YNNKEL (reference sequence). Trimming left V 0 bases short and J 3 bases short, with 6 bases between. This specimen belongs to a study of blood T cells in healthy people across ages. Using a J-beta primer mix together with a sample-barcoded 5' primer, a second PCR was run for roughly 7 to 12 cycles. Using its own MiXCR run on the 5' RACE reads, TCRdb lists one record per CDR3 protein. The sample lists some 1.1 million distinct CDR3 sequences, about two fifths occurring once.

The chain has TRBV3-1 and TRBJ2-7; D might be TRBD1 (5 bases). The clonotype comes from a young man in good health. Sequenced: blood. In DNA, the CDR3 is TGTGCCAGCAGCCAAGAGACAGTCTACGAGCAGTACTTC. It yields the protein CASSQETVYEQYF.